The 18 T cell receptor beta chains below all came from one sample that was sequenced in a study of CD8+CD57+ T cells in acquired aplastic anemia. Profiles of TCR beta VDJ and CDR3 were generated from a genomic DNA template. From the reads, TCRdb called clonotypes with MiXCR, one entry per CDR3 protein. The data show 400,000 to 450,000 distinct CDR3 sequences, roughly 68% seen once. Sequences were obtained from sorted CD4+, CD8+, or CD8+CD57+ T cells (not recorded which) from PBMCs. The receptors stem from a human donor in good health, serving as a control.

About this clonotype: Without the conserved terminal phenylalanine or tryptophan, this CDR3 likely stems from a read error. No DNA is shown, since the ends of the CDR3 on it are uncertain; the CDR3 is the one TCRdb lists. The chain uses TRBV19 and TRBJ1-6; TRBD1, as called in the table, went unchecked against the DNA. Both ends counted, the CDR3 spans 14 residues. CDR1 is LNHDA and CDR2 is SQIVND in the germline V gene (reference sequence). CDR3: CVISGYPANSGIRL.

Comments on this clonotype: The CDR3 does not close with the conserved phenylalanine or tryptophan, likely indicating a read error. No DNA is shown, since the ends of the CDR3 on it are uncertain; the CDR3 is the one TCRdb lists. The chain links TRBV19 to TRBJ2-1. The CDR3 length is 16 residues, termini included. Germline CDR1 reads LNHDA; CDR2 reads SQIVND (reference sequence). The chain's CDR3 is CASSSQSGSAYDQYFV.

Many counts were recorded for this clonotype. The chain recombines TRBV7-8 with TRBJ2-5, with D hard to call. V lost 1 base and J lost 1, with 13 bases in between. Germline lookup yields CDR1 SGHVS and CDR2 FQNEAQ. This CDR3 has 16 amino acids. The chain's CDR3 is CASSLGQRQRQETQYF. The CDR3 DNA reads TGTGCCAGCAGCTTAGGGCAGAGGCAGCGCCAAGAGACCCAGTACTTC.

Note on this clonotype: This is likely a read error, given that the CDR3 carries no conserved phenylalanine or tryptophan at its end. It is unclear where the CDR3 begins or ends on the DNA, so no DNA is shown, and the CDR3 is as TCRdb lists it. The V call is TRBV7-8, the J call TRBJ1-2. The CDR3 is 13 amino acids long, termini counted. The germline V gene has CDR1 SGHVS and CDR2 FQNEAQ. CDR3 sequence reads: CASSLGPSRNTEA.

The V gene is TRBV5-6, the J gene TRBJ2-5, with TRBD1 identical over 9 bases. The CDR3 is made up of 16 amino acids. Per the germline V gene, CDR1 is SGHDT and CDR2 is YYEEEE. The V gene end was trimmed by 8 bases and the J gene end by 5 bases; junction bases not matched to a gene: 16. The CDR3 DNA reads TGTGCCAGTAGTATTGGGGACAGGGTGGGGTTGGAGACCCAGTACTTC. Amino acid sequence: CASSIGDRVGLETQYF. The full variable domain, rest sourced from reference TRBV5-6 and TRBJ2-5, is DAGVTQSPTHLIKTRGQQVTLRCSPKSGHDTVSWYQQALGQGPQFIFQYYEEEERQRGNFPDRFSGHQFPNYSSELNVNALLLGDSALYLCASSIGDRVGLETQYFGPGTRLLVL.

A remark on this clonotype: The conserved phenylalanine or tryptophan is not found at the CDR3 terminus, so this likely reflects a read error. This chain connects TRBV9 to TRBJ1-2, with D unresolved. The germline V gene has CDR1 SGDLS and CDR2 YYNGEE. Deletions cut 9 bases from V and 6 bases from J, with 15 bases between. The CDR3 has 12 residues. CDR3 DNA sequence: TGTGCCACCAGGCAACTAGGCGATGGCTACACCGAC. As protein: CATRQLGDGYTD.

The chain combines TRBV10-3 with TRBJ1-1; D is undetermined. The CDR3 spans 13 residues. Germline V gene sequence: CDR1 ENHRY, CDR2 SYGVKD. The V and J ends lost 10 bases and 1 base respectively, with 13 bases between them. The CDR3 region has the DNA TGTGCCAGCAGCTTGCTTGGGAACACTGAAGCTTTCTTT. Encoded protein: CASSLLGNTEAFF.

V and J are TRBV24-1 and TRBJ2-2; TRBD1 is a possible D gene (6 bases). The CDR3 covers 16 residues. Germline V gene sequence: CDR1 KGHDR, CDR2 SFDVKD. V was clipped by 0 bases and J by 4 bases, with 11 bases between them. As DNA, the CDR3 is TGTGCCACCAGTGATTTGACAGGGTTGAGCACCGGGGAGCTGTTTTTT. It encodes CATSDLTGLSTGELFF.

J is TRBJ1-3 and V is TRBV20-1; D unresolved. The CDR3 spans 16 residues. Trimming left V 0 bases short and J 4 bases short, with 16 bases between. Per germline, CDR1 DFQATT and CDR2 SNEGSKA (reference sequence). CDR3 bases: TGCAGTGCTAGAGATCTTGGGCGAGGCTGGGGAAACACCATATATTTT. Amino acid sequence: CSARDLGRGWGNTIYF.

Comments on this clonotype: At one of its ends the junction is not consistent with the germline gene, which may arise from a read error. The V gene is TRBV9, the J gene TRBJ1-2; D is possibly TRBD1 (5 bases). Germline loops: CDR1 SGDLS, CDR2 YYNGEE. This CDR3 has 16 amino acids. The CDR3 is CASSLDTFQLNYGYTF. The CDR3 DNA follows: TGCGCCAGCAGCTTGGACACTTTCCAGCTTAACTATGGCTACACCTTC.

The V call is TRBV5-1, the J call TRBJ1-2; the D gene is possibly TRBD1 (6 bases). CDR1 and CDR2 from the germline V gene are SGHRS and YFSETQ. The length of the CDR3 is 13 residues. Trimming took 7 bases from V and 7 from J, leaving 17 bases between them. CDR3 bases: TGCGCCAGCCGCCACAGACGGGACACTGGCTACACCTTC. Its protein is CASRHRRDTGYTF.

Notes on this clonotype: No conserved phenylalanine or tryptophan ends this CDR3, so it is likely a read error. It is unclear where the CDR3 begins or ends on the DNA, so no DNA is shown, and the CDR3 is as TCRdb lists it. The chain is built from TRBV7-9 and TRBJ2-2; TRBD1, as called in the table, went unchecked against the DNA. Germline assignment: CDR1 SEHNR and CDR2 FQNEAQ (reference sequence). The CDR3 length is 13 residues, termini included. The CDR3 is CASSIKGVGYLYT.

The V and J genes are TRBV11-3 and TRBJ2-1, with D maybe TRBD2 (5 bases). The CDR3 totals 15 residues. V dropped 0 bases and J dropped 3 bases, with 9 bases sitting between them. Germline assignment: CDR1 SGHNT and CDR2 YENEEA. The CDR3 DNA reads TGTGCCAGCAGCTTAGAGCTAGCCTTCTACAATGAGCAGTTCTTC. Its translation: CASSLELAFYNEQFF.

The chain uses TRBV7-2 and TRBJ1-5; perhaps TRBD1 as D (5 bases). This CDR3 comprises 16 residues. CDR1 is SGHTA and CDR2 is FQGNSA in the germline V gene. The ends were cut back, 6 bases at V and 12 bases at J, with 27 bases in the middle. In DNA form, the CDR3 reads TGTGCCAGCAGACCTAGCGGGGGGGATGAGACCCAGTACCAGCATTTT. Translating it yields CASRPSGGDETQYQHF.

This clonotype was counted between two and nine times. The chain carries TRBV6-2 or TRBV6-3 and TRBJ2-5; 10 bases agree with TRBD2. Germline assignment: CDR1 MNHEY and CDR2 SVGEGT. V trimming: 2 bases; J trimming: 2 bases; junction bases outside the gene matches: 5. This CDR3 comprises 16 residues. DNA for the CDR3: TGTGCCAGCAGTTACCATAGCGGGGGGAAACAAGAGACCCAGTACTTC. Translated: CASSYHSGGKQETQYF.

A few counts support this clonotype. This chain connects TRBV7-9 to TRBJ2-4; tentative D call: TRBD1 (5 bases). The CDR3 length is 13 residues. Looked up from germline, CDR1 is SEHNR and CDR2 is FQNEAQ (reference sequence). Trimming stripped 3 bases from V and 9 bases from J, with 12 bases between. The CDR3 loop reads CASSFAGWSIQYF. CDR3 nucleotides: TGTGCCAGCAGCTTTGCAGGGTGGAGCATTCAGTACTTC.

The chain couples TRBV19 to TRBJ2-5; 8 bases map to TRBD2. Germline CDR1 reads LNHDA; CDR2 reads SQIVND (reference sequence). Trimming cost V 9 bases and J 1 base; bases outside gene matches: 10. The CDR3 length is 15 residues. CDR3 bases: TGTGCCAGCAGTGTCGGGAGCGGGGGCCAAGAGACCCAGTACTTC. It codes for CASSVGSGGQETQYF.

The rearrangement uses TRBV5-1 and TRBJ2-3; D is unresolved. V lost 1 base to trimming and J lost 0 bases, with 6 bases between them. The CDR3 extends over 14 amino acids. Per the germline V gene, CDR1 is SGHRS and CDR2 is YFSETQ. The CDR3 DNA reads as TGCGCCAGCAGCTTGCTAAGTAGCACAGATACGCAGTATTTT. It specifies CASSLLSSTDTQYF.